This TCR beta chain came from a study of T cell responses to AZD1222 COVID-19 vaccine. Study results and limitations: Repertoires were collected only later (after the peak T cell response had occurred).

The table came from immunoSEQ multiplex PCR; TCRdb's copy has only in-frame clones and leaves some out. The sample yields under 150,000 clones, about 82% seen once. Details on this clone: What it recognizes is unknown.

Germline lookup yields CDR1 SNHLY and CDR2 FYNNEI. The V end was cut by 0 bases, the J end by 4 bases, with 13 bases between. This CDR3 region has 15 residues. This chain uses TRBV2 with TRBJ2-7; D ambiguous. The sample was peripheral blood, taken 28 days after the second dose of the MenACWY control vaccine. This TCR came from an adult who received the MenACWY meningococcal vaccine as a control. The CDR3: CASSEAAESFYEQYF. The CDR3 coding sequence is TGTGCCAGCAGTGAAGCGGCAGAATCGTTTTACGAGCAGTACTTC.